The clone carrying this TCR beta chain turned up a few times. Its specificity is not known. The data derive from a study of cytotoxic CD8 clonotypes in ibrutinib-treated CLL. In the study overall: Productive templates averaged about 230,000 per sample, and productive rearrangements 90,000 to 95,000. Whole-study results and caveats: Clonality went up at ibrutinib response and then declined back toward baseline at progression.

The sequencing depth, 1 in 200,000 to 1 in 1 million T cells, was the target. Generated by immunoSEQ multiplex PCR, the TCRdb table keeps only in-frame clones and is missing some. The sample shows fewer than 300,000 clones, roughly four fifths of them seen only once. From germline, CDR1 is LNHDA and CDR2 SQIVND (reference sequence). The CDR3 loop spans 14 amino acids. V gave up 2 bases and J gave up 3 bases, with 7 bases separating them. The material was PBMCs, obtained at disease progression, from a patient treated with ibrutinib. This sequence joins TRBV19 and TRBJ2-2; D uncertain. This receptor was taken from a human donor with chronic lymphocytic leukemia. DNA of the CDR3: TGTGCCAGTAGTATAATGACTCACACCGGGGAGCTGTTTTTT. Its translation: CASSIMTHTGELFF.